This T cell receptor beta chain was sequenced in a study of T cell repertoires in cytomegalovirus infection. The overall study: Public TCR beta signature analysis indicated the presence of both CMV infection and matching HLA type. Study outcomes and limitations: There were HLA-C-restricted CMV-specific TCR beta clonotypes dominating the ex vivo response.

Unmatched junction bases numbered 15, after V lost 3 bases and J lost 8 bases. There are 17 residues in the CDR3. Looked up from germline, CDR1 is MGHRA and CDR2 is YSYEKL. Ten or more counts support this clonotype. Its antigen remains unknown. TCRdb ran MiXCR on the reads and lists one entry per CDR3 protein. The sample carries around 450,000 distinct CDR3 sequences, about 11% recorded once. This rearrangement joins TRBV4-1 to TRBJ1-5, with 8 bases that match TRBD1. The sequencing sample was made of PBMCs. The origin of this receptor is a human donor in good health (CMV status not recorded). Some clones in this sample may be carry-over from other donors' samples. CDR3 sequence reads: CASSHPEGRGPSEPQHF. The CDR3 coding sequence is TGCGCCAGCAGCCACCCCGAAGGCAGGGGGCCATCGGAGCCCCAGCATTTT.